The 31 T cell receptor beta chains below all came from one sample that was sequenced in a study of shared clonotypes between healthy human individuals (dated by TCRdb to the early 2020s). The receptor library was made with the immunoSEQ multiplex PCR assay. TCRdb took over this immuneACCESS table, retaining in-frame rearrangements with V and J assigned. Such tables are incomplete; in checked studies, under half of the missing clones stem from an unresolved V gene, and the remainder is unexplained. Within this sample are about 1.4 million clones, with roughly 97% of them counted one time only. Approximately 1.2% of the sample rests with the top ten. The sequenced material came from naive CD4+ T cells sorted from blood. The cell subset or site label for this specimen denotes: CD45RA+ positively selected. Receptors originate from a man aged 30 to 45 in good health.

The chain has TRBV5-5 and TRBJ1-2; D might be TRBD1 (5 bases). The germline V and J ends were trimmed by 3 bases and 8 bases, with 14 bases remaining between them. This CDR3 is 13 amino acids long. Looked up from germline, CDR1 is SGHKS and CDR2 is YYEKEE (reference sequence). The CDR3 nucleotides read TGTGCCAGCAGCTGGCAGGGAACCCTGGGCTACACCTTC. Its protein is CASSWQGTLGYTF.

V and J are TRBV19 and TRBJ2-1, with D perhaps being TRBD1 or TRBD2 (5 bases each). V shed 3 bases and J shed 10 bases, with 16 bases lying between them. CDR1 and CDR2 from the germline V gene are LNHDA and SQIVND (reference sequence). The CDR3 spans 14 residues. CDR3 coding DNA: TGTGCCAGTAGTATGGGGGTGATGGCACGGGAGCAGTTCTTC. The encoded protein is CASSMGVMAREQFF. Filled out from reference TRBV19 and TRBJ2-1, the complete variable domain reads DGGITQSPKYLFRKEGQNVTLSCEQNLNHDAMYWYRQDPGQGLRLIYYSQIVNDFQKGDIAEGYSVSREKKESFPLTVTSAQKNPTAFYLCASSMGVMAREQFFGPGTRLTVL.

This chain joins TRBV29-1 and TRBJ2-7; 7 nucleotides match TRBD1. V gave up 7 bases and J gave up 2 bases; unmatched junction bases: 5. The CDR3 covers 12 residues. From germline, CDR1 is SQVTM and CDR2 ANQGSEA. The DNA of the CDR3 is TGCAGCGCTAAGGACAGGCCCTACGAGCAGTACTTC. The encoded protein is CSAKDRPYEQYF.

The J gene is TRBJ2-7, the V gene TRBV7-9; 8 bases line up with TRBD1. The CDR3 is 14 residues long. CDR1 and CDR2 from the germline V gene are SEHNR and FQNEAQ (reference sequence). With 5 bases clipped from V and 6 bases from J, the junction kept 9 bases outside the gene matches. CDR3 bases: TGTGCCAGCAGCCGGACAGGGAATTCCGGCGAGCAGTACTTC. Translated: CASSRTGNSGEQYF.

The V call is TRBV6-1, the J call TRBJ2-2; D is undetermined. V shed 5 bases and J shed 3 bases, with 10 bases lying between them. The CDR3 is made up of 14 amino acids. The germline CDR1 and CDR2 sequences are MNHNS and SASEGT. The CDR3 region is CASSKRWDTGELFF. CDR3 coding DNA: TGTGCCAGCAGTAAAAGGTGGGACACCGGGGAGCTGTTTTTT.

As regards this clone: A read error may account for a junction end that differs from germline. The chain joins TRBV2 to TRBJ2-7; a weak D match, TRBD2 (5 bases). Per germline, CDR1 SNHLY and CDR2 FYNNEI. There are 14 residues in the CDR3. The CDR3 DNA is TGTGCCAGCAGGGAAGTAACTAGGGATCGCGAGCAGTACTTC. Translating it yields CASREVTRDREQYF.

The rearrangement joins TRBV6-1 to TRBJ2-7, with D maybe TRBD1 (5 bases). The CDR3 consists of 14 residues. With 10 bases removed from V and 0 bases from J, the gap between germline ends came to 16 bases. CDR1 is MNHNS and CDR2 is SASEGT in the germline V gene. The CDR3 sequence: CATGSSVDSYEQYF. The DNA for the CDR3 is TGTGCCACAGGGTCGAGCGTCGACTCCTACGAGCAGTACTTC.

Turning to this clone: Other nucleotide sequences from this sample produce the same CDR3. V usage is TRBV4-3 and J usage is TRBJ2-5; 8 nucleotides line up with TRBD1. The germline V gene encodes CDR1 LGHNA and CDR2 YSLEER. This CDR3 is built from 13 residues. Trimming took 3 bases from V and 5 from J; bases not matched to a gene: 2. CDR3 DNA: TGCGCCAGCAGCCAGGACAGGGCCGAGACCCAGTACTTC. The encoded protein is CASSQDRAETQYF.

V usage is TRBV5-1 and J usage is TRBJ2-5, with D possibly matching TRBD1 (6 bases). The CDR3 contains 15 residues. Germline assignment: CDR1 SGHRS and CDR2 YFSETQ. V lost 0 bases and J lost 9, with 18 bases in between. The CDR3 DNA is TGCGCCAGCAGCTTGGCCCCCGGACAGTCCGGGGCCCAGTACTTC. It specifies CASSLAPGQSGAQYF.

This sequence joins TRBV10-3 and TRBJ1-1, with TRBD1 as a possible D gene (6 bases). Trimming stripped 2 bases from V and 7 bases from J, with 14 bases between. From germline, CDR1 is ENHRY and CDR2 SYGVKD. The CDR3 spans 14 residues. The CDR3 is CAISETQGTIEAFF. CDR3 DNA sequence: TGTGCCATCAGTGAGACACAGGGTACCATTGAAGCTTTCTTT.

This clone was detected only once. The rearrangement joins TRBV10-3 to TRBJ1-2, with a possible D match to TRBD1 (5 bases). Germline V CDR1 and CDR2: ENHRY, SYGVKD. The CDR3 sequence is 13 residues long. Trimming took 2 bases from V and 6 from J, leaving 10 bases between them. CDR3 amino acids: CAISEIQGDGYTF. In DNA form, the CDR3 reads TGTGCCATCAGTGAGATCCAGGGCGATGGCTACACCTTC.

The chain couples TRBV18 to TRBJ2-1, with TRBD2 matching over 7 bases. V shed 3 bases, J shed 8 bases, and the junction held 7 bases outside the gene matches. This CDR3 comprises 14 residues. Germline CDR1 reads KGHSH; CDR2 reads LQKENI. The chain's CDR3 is CASSPGGRGDEQFF. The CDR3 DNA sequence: TGTGCCAGCTCACCGGGCGGGAGAGGGGATGAGCAGTTCTTC.

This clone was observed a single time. CDR3 bases: TGCGCCAGCAGCCAAGATTGGACTAGGACGGGGGCCACAGATACGCAGTATTTT. Its protein product is CASSQDWTRTGATDTQYF. The chain has TRBV4-3 and TRBJ2-3, with D possibly being TRBD2 (7 bases). Trimming pared 0 bases from V and 2 bases from J, leaving 18 bases between. From germline, CDR1 is LGHNA and CDR2 YSLEER. CDR3 length equals 18 residues.

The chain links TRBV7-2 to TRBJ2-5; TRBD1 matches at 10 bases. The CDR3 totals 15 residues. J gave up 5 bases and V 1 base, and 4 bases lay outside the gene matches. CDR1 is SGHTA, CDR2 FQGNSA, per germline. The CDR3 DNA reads TGTGCCAGCAGCTTAGGGGGGACAGGGGAGGAGACCCAGTACTTC. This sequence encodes CASSLGGTGEETQYF.

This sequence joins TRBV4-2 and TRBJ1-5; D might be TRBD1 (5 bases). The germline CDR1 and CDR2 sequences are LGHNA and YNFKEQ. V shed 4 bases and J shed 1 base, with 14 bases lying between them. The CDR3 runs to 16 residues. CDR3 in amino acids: CASSRNQGESNQPQHF. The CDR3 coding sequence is TGTGCCAGCAGCCGGAATCAGGGAGAGAGCAATCAGCCCCAGCATTTT.

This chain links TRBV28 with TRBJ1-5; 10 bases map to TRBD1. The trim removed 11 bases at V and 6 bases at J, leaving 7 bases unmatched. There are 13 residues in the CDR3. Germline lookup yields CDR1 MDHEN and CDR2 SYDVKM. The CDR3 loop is CAQGQGLGQPQHF. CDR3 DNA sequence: TGTGCCCAGGGACAGGGGTTAGGTCAGCCCCAGCATTTT.

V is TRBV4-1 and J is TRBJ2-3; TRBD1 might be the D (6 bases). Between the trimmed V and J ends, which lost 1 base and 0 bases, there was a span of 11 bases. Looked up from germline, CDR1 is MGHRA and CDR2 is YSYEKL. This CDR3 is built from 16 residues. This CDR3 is CASSQAVQGSTDTQYF. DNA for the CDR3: TGCGCCAGCAGCCAAGCTGTACAGGGAAGCACAGATACGCAGTATTTT.

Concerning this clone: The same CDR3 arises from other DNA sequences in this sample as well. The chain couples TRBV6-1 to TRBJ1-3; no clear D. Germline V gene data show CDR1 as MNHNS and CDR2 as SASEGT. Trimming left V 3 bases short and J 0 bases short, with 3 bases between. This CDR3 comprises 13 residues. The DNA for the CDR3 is TGTGCCAGCAGTGAGGCCTCTGGAAACACCATATATTTT. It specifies CASSEASGNTIYF.

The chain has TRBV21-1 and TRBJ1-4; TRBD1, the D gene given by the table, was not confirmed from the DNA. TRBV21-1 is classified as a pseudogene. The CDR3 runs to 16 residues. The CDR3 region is CASSKAGRGLAEKLFF. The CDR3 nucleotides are TGTGCCAGCAGCAAAGCCGGCAGGGGGTTGGCTGAAAAACTGTTTTTT.

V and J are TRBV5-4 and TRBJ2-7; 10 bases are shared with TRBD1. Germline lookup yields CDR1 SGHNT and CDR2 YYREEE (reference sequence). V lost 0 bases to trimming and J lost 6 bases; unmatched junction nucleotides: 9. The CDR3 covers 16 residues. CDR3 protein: CASSLAQGQGHREQYF. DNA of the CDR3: TGTGCCAGCAGCTTGGCCCAGGGACAGGGGCATCGCGAGCAGTACTTC.

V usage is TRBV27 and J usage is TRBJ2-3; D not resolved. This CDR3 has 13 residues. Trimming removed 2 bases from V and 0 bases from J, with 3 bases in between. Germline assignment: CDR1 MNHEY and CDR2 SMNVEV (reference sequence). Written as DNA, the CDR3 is TGTGCCAGCAGTTTAGTAAGCACAGATACGCAGTATTTT. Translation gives CASSLVSTDTQYF.

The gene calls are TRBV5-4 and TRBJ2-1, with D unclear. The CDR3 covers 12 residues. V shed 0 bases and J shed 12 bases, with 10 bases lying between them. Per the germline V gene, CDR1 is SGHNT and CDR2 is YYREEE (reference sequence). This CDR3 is CASSLDHGVQFF. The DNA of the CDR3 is TGTGCCAGCAGCTTGGATCACGGAGTGCAGTTCTTC.

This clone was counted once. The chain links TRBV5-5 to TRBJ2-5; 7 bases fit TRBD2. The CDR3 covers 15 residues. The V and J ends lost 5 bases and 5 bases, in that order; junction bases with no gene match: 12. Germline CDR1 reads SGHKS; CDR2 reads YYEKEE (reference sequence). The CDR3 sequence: CASSSSGTNRETQYF. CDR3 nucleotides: TGTGCCAGCAGTTCTTCCGGGACTAATCGCGAGACCCAGTACTTC.

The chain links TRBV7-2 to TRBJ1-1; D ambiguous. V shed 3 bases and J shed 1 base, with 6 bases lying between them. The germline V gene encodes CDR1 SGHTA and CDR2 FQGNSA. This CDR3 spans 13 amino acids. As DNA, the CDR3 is TGTGCCAGCAGCTTTAAGAGGAACACTGAAGCTTTCTTT. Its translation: CASSFKRNTEAFF.

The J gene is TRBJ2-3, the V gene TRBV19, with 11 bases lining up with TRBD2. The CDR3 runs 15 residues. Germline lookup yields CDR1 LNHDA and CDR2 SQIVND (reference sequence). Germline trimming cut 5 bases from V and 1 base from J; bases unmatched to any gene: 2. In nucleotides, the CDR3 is TGTGCCAGTAGTCAGACTAGCGGGGGCACAGATACGCAGTATTTT. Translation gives CASSQTSGGTDTQYF.

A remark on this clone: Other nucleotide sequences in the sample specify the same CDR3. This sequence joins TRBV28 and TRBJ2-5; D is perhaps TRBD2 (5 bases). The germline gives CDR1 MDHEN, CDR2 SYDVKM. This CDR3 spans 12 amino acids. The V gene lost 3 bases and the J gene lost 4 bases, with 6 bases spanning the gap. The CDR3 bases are TGTGCCAGCAGTTTCGCGGGAGAGACCCAGTACTTC. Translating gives CASSFAGETQYF.

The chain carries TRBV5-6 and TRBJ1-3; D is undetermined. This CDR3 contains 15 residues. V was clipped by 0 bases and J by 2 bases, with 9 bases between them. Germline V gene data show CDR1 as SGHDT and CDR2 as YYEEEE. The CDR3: CASSLGLGAGNTIYF. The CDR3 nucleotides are TGTGCCAGCAGCTTGGGTCTTGGAGCTGGAAACACCATATATTTT.

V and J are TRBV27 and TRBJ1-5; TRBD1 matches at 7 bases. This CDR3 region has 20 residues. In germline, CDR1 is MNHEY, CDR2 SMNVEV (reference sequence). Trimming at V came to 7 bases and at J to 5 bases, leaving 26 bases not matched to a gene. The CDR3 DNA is TGTGCCAGCAAGGCAGGGGGACCGGGTTGGGATATGGGGACTTATCAGCCCCAGCATTTT. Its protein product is CASKAGGPGWDMGTYQPQHF.

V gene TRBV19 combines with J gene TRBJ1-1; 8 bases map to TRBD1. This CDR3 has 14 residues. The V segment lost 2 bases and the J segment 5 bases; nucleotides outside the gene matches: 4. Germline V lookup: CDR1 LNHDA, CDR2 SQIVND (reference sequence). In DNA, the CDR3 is TGTGCCAGTAGTATACAGGGGGCTTGGACTGAAGCTTTCTTT. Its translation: CASSIQGAWTEAFF.

The CDR3 loop is CASSLDRDTIYF. CDR3 in DNA: TGTGCCAGCAGCTTAGACCGGGACACCATATATTTT. V is TRBV7-2 and J is TRBJ1-3, with unresolved D. This CDR3 comprises 12 residues. V lost 1 base, J lost 8 bases, and 6 bases lay in between. Germline V gives CDR1 SGHTA, CDR2 FQGNSA.

The CDR3 loop is CASSTQSTGKTGELFF. Written as DNA, the CDR3 is TGTGCCAGCAGCACCCAGTCTACCGGGAAGACCGGGGAGCTGTTTTTT. The chain links TRBV7-9 to TRBJ2-2; D perhaps matches TRBD2 (5 bases). Germline values: CDR1 SEHNR, CDR2 FQNEAQ (reference sequence). The CDR3 runs 16 residues. Trimming took off 5 bases at V and 5 bases at J, with 18 bases between the two ends. Filled out from reference TRBV7-9 and TRBJ2-2, the complete variable domain reads DTGVSQNPRHKITKRGQNVTFRCDPISEHNRLYWYRQTLGQGPEFLTYFQNEAQLEKSRLLSDRFSAERPKGSFSTLEIQRTEQGDSAMYLCASSTQSTGKTGELFFGEGSRLTVL.